Sequencing of this TCR beta chain was carried out in a study of blood T cell repertoires in COVID-19. The table came from immunoSEQ multiplex PCR; TCRdb's copy has only in-frame clones and leaves some out. The profile shows 400,000 to 550,000 clones, around 89% of them singletons. This receptor was taken from a woman aged 30 to 39 with acute or convalescent COVID-19. Material for sequencing was peripheral blood.

The CDR3 DNA reads TGTGCCAGCCGCCTGGCGGGGGAGCAAGAGACCCAGTACTTC. Its translation: CASRLAGEQETQYF. The chain links TRBV10-3 to TRBJ2-5, with 7 positions matching TRBD2. V gave up 10 bases and J gave up 2 bases; unmatched junction bases: 10. The CDR3 covers 14 residues. CDR1 and CDR2 from the germline V gene are ENHRY and SYGVKD.